A single T cell receptor (beta chain) is shown here with its context. No cognate antigen has been identified for it. No much larger clonotype is one base removed from it; base qualities were not supplied. The CDR3 measures 13 amino acids from cysteine to phenylalanine. Only the CDR3 part of the read is kept: 39 bases, read in frame from the first base. V sheds 10 bases and J sheds 1 base, leaving 10 bases between their ends. The germline V gene yields ENHRY for CDR1 and SYGVKD for CDR2. The data were obtained in a study of response to subunit inactivated influenza vaccine (dated by TCRdb to the late 2010s). Turning to the overall study: The study used deep quantitative T cell receptor repertoire profiling to track responses to a trivalent subunit inactivated influenza vaccine. What the study reported, not specific to this receptor: The authors suggested that each seasonal influenza vaccination may recruit only a limited number of new T cells.

The library was made by RT-PCR. The sample was run on an Illumina HiSeq 2500. In TCRdb, the public reads were trimmed at Q25 with fastp and aligned with MiXCR, with productive beta chains retained. Every entry covers one CDR3 protein and lists the most common genes and DNA from its rows. Here the sample has more than 550,000 distinct CDR3 sequences; 10% to 15% occur a single time. The top ten clones comprise about a tenth of the sample. The receptor chain draws on TRBV10-3 and TRBJ2-2; TRBD1 is possibly the D segment (5 matching bases). The sequence was obtained from a man aged 50 to 60 who received an inactivated influenza vaccine. Donor details come from another sample of the same person, matched by shared clones. Material: PBMCs from blood, obtained on the day of vaccination. The DNA sequence reads TGTGCCACCACTCAGGGGAACACCGGGGAGCTGTTTTTT. It encodes CATTQGNTGELFF.